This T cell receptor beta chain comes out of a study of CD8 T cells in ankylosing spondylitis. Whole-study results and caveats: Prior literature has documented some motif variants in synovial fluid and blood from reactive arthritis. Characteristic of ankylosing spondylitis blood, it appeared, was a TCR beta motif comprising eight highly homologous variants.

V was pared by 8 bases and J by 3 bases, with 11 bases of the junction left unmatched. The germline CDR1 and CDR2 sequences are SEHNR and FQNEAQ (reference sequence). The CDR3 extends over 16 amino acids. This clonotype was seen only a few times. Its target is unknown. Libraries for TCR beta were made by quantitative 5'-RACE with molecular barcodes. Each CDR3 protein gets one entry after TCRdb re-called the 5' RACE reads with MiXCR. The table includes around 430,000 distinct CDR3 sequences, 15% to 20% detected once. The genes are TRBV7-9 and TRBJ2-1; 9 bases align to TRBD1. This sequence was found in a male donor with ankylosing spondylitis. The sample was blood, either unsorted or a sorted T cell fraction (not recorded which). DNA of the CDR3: TGTGCCAGCCGACCTTATGCGGGACAGGGCTACAATGAGCAGTTCTTC. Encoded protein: CASRPYAGQGYNEQFF.